A selection of T cell receptor beta chains follows, all from one sample in a study of naive and memory T cell subsets. MiXCR, applied by TCRdb to the UMI-ligation and nested PCR reads, yields one record per CDR3 protein. The sample consists of about 85,000 distinct CDR3 sequences, roughly 14% of them appearing once. Sequencing was carried out using central memory CD4+ T cells from blood. Source of these receptors: a human donor in good health. Each CDR3 is given with its conserved first and last residue. D genes are given only for firm matches. Clone sizes are given selectively: once, few, many, or a class where the clone is expanded.

>TRBV2|few|18|TRBD2|TRBJ2-3
TGTGCCAGCAGTGTTGGGCTAGCGGGAGGGTCCCGCACAGATACGCAGTATTTT
CASSVGLAGGSRTDTQYF
>TRBV18|NA|14|NA|TRBJ2-5
TGTGCCAGCTCACCACCGTCGCAGGGGGAGACCCAGTACTTC
CASSPPSQGETQYF
>TRBV20-1|medium-sized|14|TRBD1|TRBJ1-2
TGCAGTGCTACAGAGGGGACAGTCCTCTATGGCTACACCTTC
CSATEGTVLYGYTF
>TRBV20-1|NA|14|NA|TRBJ2-3
TGCAGTGCCCCCACGGGACTCAGCACAGATACGCAGTATTTT
CSAPTGLSTDTQYF
>TRBV7-6|NA|16|TRBD2|TRBJ2-2
TGTGCCAGCAGCCCCAGACTAGCGGCAGACACCGGGGAGCTGTTTTTT
CASSPRLAADTGELFF
>TRBV6-1|few|18|NA|TRBJ1-5
TGTGCCAGCACCCCTAATGGCCAGGGCCTCGGGGGCAATCAGCCCCAGCATTTT
CASTPNGQGLGGNQPQHF
>TRBV30|NA|12|NA|TRBJ2-3
TGTGCCTGGGAGACAGGTTCAGATACGCAGTATTTT
CAWETGSDTQYF
>TRBV24-1|few|13|NA|TRBJ2-7
TGTGCCACCAGTGATTTCCGGTCGGACGAGCAGTACTTC
CATSDFRSDEQYF
>TRBV20-1|NA|18|TRBD1|TRBJ2-3
TGCAGTGCTAGAGTATTACTACAGGGGGAAATCCGTACAGATACGCAGTATTTT
CSARVLLQGEIRTDTQYF
>TRBV11-2|many|15|TRBD2|TRBJ2-5
TGTGCCAGCAGCCCCACTAGCGGGAGTCTCGAGACCCAGTACTTC
CASSPTSGSLETQYF
>TRBV11-2|many|16|TRBD2|TRBJ2-3
TGTGCCAGCAGCTCAGTAGGGACTAGGGGGACAGATACGCAGTATTTT
CASSSVGTRGTDTQYF
>TRBV7-9|NA|17|TRBD1|TRBJ1-5
TGTGCCAGCAGCTTAGCGGTGGGACAGGGTGGCAATCAGCCCCAGCATTTT
CASSLAVGQGGNQPQHF
>TRBV3-1|NA|13|NA|TRBJ2-3
TGTGCCAGCAGCCAAGGAGACACCCGATTGTGGTATTTT
CASSQGDTRLWYF
>TRBV24-1|many|17|NA|TRBJ2-2
TGTGCCACCAGCCAAGGGGGTCTGTCTTTCAACACCGGGGAGCTGTTTTTT
CATSQGGLSFNTGELFF
>TRBV6-5|NA|13|NA|TRBJ1-1
TGTGCCAGCAGTGTGCCCGGGACGGATGAAGCTTTCTTT
CASSVPGTDEAFF